This passage covers 23 T cell receptor beta chains from one sample sequenced in a study of blood T cell repertoires in COVID-19. The table came from immunoSEQ multiplex PCR; TCRdb's copy has only in-frame clones and leaves some out. The table shows 35,000 to 45,000 clones, with roughly 90% occurring only once. The sample consisted of peripheral blood. The receptors originated from a man between 45 and 60 years old with active COVID-19.

V gene TRBV6-2 or TRBV6-3 combines with J gene TRBJ1-2, with D unresolved. The germline gives CDR1 MNHEY, CDR2 SVGEGT. The CDR3 runs 13 residues. The V gene lost 6 bases and the J gene lost 7 bases, with 15 bases spanning the gap. Here the CDR3 DNA reads TGTGCCAGCAGCCCACAGACGGTCTTTGGCTACACCTTC. It codes for CASSPQTVFGYTF.

The V and J genes are TRBV18 and TRBJ2-2; D call uncertain. The V and J ends lost 0 bases and 0 bases respectively, with 11 bases between them. Germline V CDR1 and CDR2: KGHSH, LQKENI. CDR3 length: 17 residues. The CDR3 DNA reads TGTGCCAGCTCACCACCCTGGCATACAACGAACACCGGGGAGCTGTTTTTT. It yields the protein CASSPPWHTTNTGELFF. The full variable domain, its missing parts supplied by reference TRBV18 and TRBJ2-2, is NAGVMQNPRHLVRRRGQEARLRCSPMKGHSHVYWYRQLPEEGLKFMVYLQKENIIDESGMPKERFSAEFPKEGPSILRIQQVVRGDSAAYFCASSPPWHTTNTGELFFGEGSRLTVL.

This chain connects TRBV27 to TRBJ2-5; 13 bases fit TRBD2. The J segment lost 5 bases and the V segment lost 4 bases, leaving 4 bases of the junction unmatched. The length of the CDR3 is 15 residues. The germline CDR1 and CDR2 sequences are MNHEY and SMNVEV (reference sequence). In DNA, the CDR3 is TGTGCCAGCAGTTCGGGACTAGCGGGGCAGGAGACCCAGTACTTC. Translated, it gives CASSSGLAGQETQYF.

The J gene is TRBJ1-5, the V gene TRBV7-9; unclear D gene. Trimming shortened V by 8 bases and J by 1 base, and 9 bases separated the two germline ends. The CDR3 sequence is 13 residues long. The germline gives CDR1 SEHNR, CDR2 FQNEAQ (reference sequence). CDR3 bases: TGTGCCAGCGGCCCAGAAAGCAATCAGCCCCAGCATTTT. Residues: CASGPESNQPQHF.

This clone showed up just a few times. CDR3 DNA: TGTGCCAGCAGCACCCGGACAGGTTCTAAAGGCTACACCTTC. This codes for CASSTRTGSKGYTF. The rearrangement joins TRBV7-8 to TRBJ1-2, with 7 positions matching TRBD1. The length of the CDR3 is 14 residues. V was clipped by 5 bases and J by 8 bases; unmatched bases: 11. Germline V gene lookup returns CDR1 SGHVS and CDR2 FQNEAQ.

This clone was observed a single time. V usage is TRBV4-1 and J usage is TRBJ1-4; 8 bases match TRBD1. The CDR3 sequence is 15 residues long. The V gene end was trimmed by 1 base and the J gene end by 6 bases; junction bases not matched to a gene: 4. Germline V gene lookup returns CDR1 MGHRA and CDR2 YSYEKL. This CDR3 reads CASSQAGTGYEKLFF. CDR3 in DNA: TGCGCCAGCAGCCAAGCCGGGACAGGCTATGAAAAACTGTTTTTT.

The chain employs TRBV4-3 and TRBJ2-1; D perhaps matches TRBD2 (6 bases). V lost 0 bases and J 4 bases, leaving 13 bases between the germline ends. This CDR3 is built from 16 residues. The germline CDR1 and CDR2 sequences are LGHNA and YSLEER. This chain's CDR3 is CASSQDPGGAYNEQFF. CDR3 nucleotides: TGCGCCAGCAGCCAAGATCCCGGAGGGGCGTACAATGAGCAGTTCTTC.

This chain joins TRBV7-3 and TRBJ2-5, with D maybe TRBD2 (5 bases). Trimming shortened V by 5 bases and J by 4 bases, and 11 bases separated the two germline ends. CDR1 is SGHTA, CDR2 FQGTGA, per germline. The CDR3 is 13 amino acids. CDR3 nucleotide sequence: TGTGCCAGCAGCACTAGTGCGTTAGAGACCCAGTACTTC. Translation: CASSTSALETQYF.

The rearrangement links TRBV25-1 to TRBJ2-3; TRBD2 might be the D (6 bases). There are 12 residues in the CDR3. The germline CDR1 and CDR2 sequences are MGHDK and SYGVNS. Trimming left V 7 bases short and J 3 bases short, with 8 bases between. The CDR3 loop reads CASNRGTDTQYF. For the CDR3, the DNA is TGTGCCAGCAATCGGGGGACAGATACGCAGTATTTT. The full variable domain, rest sourced from reference TRBV25-1 and TRBJ2-3, is EADIYQTPRYLVIGTGKKITLECSQTMGHDKMYWYQQDPGMELHLIHYSYGVNSTEKGDLSSESTVSRIRTEHFPLTLESARPSHTSQYLCASNRGTDTQYFGPGTRLTVL.

This chain links TRBV7-3 with TRBJ2-2; 8 positions match TRBD2. Per the germline V gene, CDR1 is SGHTA and CDR2 is FQGTGA. The CDR3 spans 17 residues. V gave up 2 bases and J gave up 1 base; unmatched junction bases: 6. The CDR3 loop is CASSLGTSGKNTGELFF. CDR3 bases: TGTGCCAGCAGCTTAGGAACTAGCGGCAAGAACACCGGGGAGCTGTTTTTT.

This clone was seen only once. CDR3 sequence (DNA): TGTGCCAGCAGCTCCAGGACAGGGGGCGACCTCTCCGGGGCCAACGTCCTGACTTTC. Translating it yields CASSSRTGGDLSGANVLTF. This rearrangement joins TRBV7-8 to TRBJ2-6; TRBD1 matches 11 bases. The CDR3 is 19 amino acids. Per germline, CDR1 SGHVS and CDR2 FQNEAQ. Germline trimming cut 4 bases from V and 4 bases from J; bases unmatched to any gene: 12.

The CDR3 loop reads CASSHRDRGPQETQYF. The CDR3 DNA reads as TGTGCCAGTAGTCACCGGGACAGGGGGCCTCAAGAGACCCAGTACTTC. The V gene is TRBV19, the J gene TRBJ2-5; 12 nucleotides line up with TRBD1. The trim removed 5 bases at V and 2 bases at J, leaving 6 bases unmatched. The CDR3 is made up of 16 amino acids. Germline assignment: CDR1 LNHDA and CDR2 SQIVND (reference sequence).

V is TRBV4-3 and J is TRBJ2-2; 9 positions match TRBD2. After removal of 0 bases from V and 6 bases from J, the junction contained 14 bases not matched to a gene. CDR1 and CDR2 (germline): LGHNA, YSLEER. There are 19 residues in the CDR3. The CDR3, as DNA: TGCGCCAGCAGCCAAGATCTCACCCTCATGGCGGGGGGGCCCGGGGAGCTGTTTTTT. Amino acid sequence: CASSQDLTLMAGGPGELFF.

This sequence joins TRBV5-4 and TRBJ2-3; 8 bases are shared with TRBD2. Germline loops: CDR1 SGHNT, CDR2 YYREEE (reference sequence). This CDR3 has 17 residues. Trimming at V came to 4 bases and at J to 2 bases, leaving 12 bases not matched to a gene. The chain's CDR3 is CASSLGPSGGYTDTQYF. The CDR3 bases are TGTGCCAGCAGCCTGGGACCCAGCGGGGGTTACACAGATACGCAGTATTTT. The full variable domain, in which reference TRBV5-4 and TRBJ2-3 provide the parts outside the CDR3, is ETGVTQSPTHLIKTRGQQVTLRCSSQSGHNTVSWYQQALGQGPQFIFQYYREEENGRGNFPPRFSGLQFPNYSSELNVNALELDDSALYLCASSLGPSGGYTDTQYFGPGTRLTVL.

A word on this clone: The same CDR3 arises from other DNA sequences in this sample as well. The genes are TRBV30 and TRBJ1-5, with TRBD1 identical over 9 bases. V dropped 3 bases and J dropped 2; count of bases not matched to a gene: 2. Germline V gene data show CDR1 as GTSNPN and CDR2 as SVGIG (reference sequence). This CDR3 is built from 14 residues. The CDR3 coding sequence is TGTGCCTGGAGCCGGGACAGGGGCAATCAGCCCCAGCATTTT. Amino acid sequence: CAWSRDRGNQPQHF.

The chain couples TRBV9 to TRBJ2-7, with 14 bases aligning to TRBD2. CDR3 length equals 15 residues. V was clipped by 3 bases and J by 2 bases; unmatched bases: 1. CDR1 is SGDLS and CDR2 is YYNGEE in the germline V gene. The CDR3 is CASSEGLAGAYEQYF. The CDR3 DNA sequence: TGTGCCAGCAGCGAGGGACTAGCGGGGGCCTACGAGCAGTACTTC.

This chain connects TRBV7-2 to TRBJ2-1; 12 bases line up with TRBD2. J was trimmed by 8 bases and V by 0 bases; bases with no gene match: 5. The germline V gene has CDR1 SGHTA and CDR2 FQGNSA. This CDR3 comprises 16 residues. The DNA of the CDR3 is TGTGCCAGCAGCTTAGCCGCTAGCGGGGGGGCCTATGAGCAGTTCTTC. Its translation is CASSLAASGGAYEQFF.

The V and J genes are TRBV6-5 and TRBJ2-3, with D possibly being TRBD2 (7 bases). There are 14 residues in the CDR3. V was shortened by 4 bases and J by 2 bases, with 10 bases between the two germline ends. The germline V gene has CDR1 MNHEY and CDR2 SVGAGI. DNA for the CDR3: TGTGCCAGCAGTTGGGGGGGCTCCACAGATACGCAGTATTTT. It yields the protein CASSWGGSTDTQYF.

The rearrangement joins TRBV6-2 or TRBV6-3 to TRBJ2-5, with D maybe TRBD2 (6 bases). Looked up from germline, CDR1 is MNHEY and CDR2 is SVGEGT. CDR3 size: 15 residues. V was clipped by 4 bases and J by 5 bases, with 17 bases between them. DNA for the CDR3: TGTGCCAGCAGTTCTAGACTAGACCTGCGGGAGACCCAGTACTTC. Protein product: CASSSRLDLRETQYF.

The chain carries TRBV6-5 and TRBJ1-1; possibly TRBD1 for D (6 bases). The CDR3 has 14 residues. Trimming removed 6 bases from V and 3 bases from J, with 14 bases in between. Germline V gives CDR1 MNHEY, CDR2 SVGAGI. CDR3 sequence: CASSVDRLDTEAFF. Written as DNA, the CDR3 is TGTGCCAGCAGCGTCGACAGGTTAGACACTGAAGCTTTCTTT.

The chain uses TRBV18 and TRBJ2-1, with a tentative D call TRBD1 (5 bases). Germline V lookup: CDR1 KGHSH, CDR2 LQKENI. This CDR3 has 12 amino acids. Between the trimmed V and J ends, which lost 1 base and 8 bases, there was a span of 6 bases. The CDR3 DNA sequence: TGTGCCAGCTCACCACGGGGCTATGAGCAGTTCTTC. It codes for CASSPRGYEQFF.

This clone turned up a few times. This chain uses TRBV5-6 with TRBJ2-4; tentative D call: TRBD2 (6 bases). This CDR3 comprises 17 residues. The V end was cut by 0 bases, the J end by 1 base, with 14 bases between. CDR1 SGHDT and CDR2 YYEEEE come from the germline V gene. The CDR3 DNA reads TGTGCCAGCAGCTTGGTAGTAGCGGTCGGGGCCAAAAACATTCAGTACTTC. The encoded protein is CASSLVVAVGAKNIQYF.

This rearrangement joins TRBV7-2 to TRBJ2-7, with 7 nucleotides matching TRBD2. CDR1 and CDR2 from the germline V gene are SGHTA and FQGNSA. J was trimmed by 0 bases and V by 1 base; bases with no gene match: 9. The CDR3 is 17 residues long. This chain's CDR3 is CASSLERTSAGSYEQYF. The CDR3 DNA sequence: TGTGCCAGCAGCTTAGAGAGAACTAGCGCGGGCTCCTACGAGCAGTACTTC.